Below, one T cell receptor (beta chain) is given with its context. Its antigen is unknown. This record belongs to a study of blood T cells in healthy people across ages. Study-wide results and limits: Naive T cell percentage and TCR beta diversity correlated strongly.

Each donor was a healthy Caucasian individual from Russia, aged roughly 6 to 95. At least 5 micrograms of total RNA were extracted per sample. The CDR3 contains 15 residues. Germline V gene lookup returns CDR1 ENHRY and CDR2 SYGVKD. V lost 3 bases and J lost 5, with 14 bases in between. A second PCR, run for roughly 7 to 12 cycles, used a sample-barcoded 5' primer plus a J-beta primer mix. TCRdb fed the 5' RACE reads into MiXCR, producing one record per CDR3 protein. There are around 1,700,000 distinct CDR3 sequences in the sample; roughly 28% occur only once, and roughly 8% lies in the top ten. The rearrangement joins TRBV10-3 to TRBJ2-1; D possibly corresponds to TRBD2 (6 bases). The clonotype originates from a woman younger than 45 in good health. Input material: blood. CDR3 amino acids: CAISDKLAYHNEQFF. DNA for the CDR3: TGTGCCATCAGTGATAAGCTAGCGTACCACAATGAGCAGTTCTTC.